Sequencing of this T cell receptor (beta chain) was carried out in a study of OX40 agonist ivuxolimab in advanced cancers. Study details: Given to patients was ivuxolimab, an agonistic anti-OX40 (CD134) antibody. Study-level points and caveats: Clones of CD4+ and CD8+ blood T cells grew by week 6 at doses of 0.1 to 3.0 mg/kg.

Profiling relied on immunoSEQ multiplex PCR, and the TCRdb table lists in-frame clones only, not all of them. The profile shows more than 40,000 clones, roughly nine tenths of them singletons. Trimming took off 0 bases at V and 0 bases at J, with 7 bases between the two ends. CDR1 is SGHNT, CDR2 YYREEE, per germline (reference sequence). The CDR3 is made up of 16 amino acids. In the case of this clone: The antigen remains undetermined.

Autoimmune disease history or systemic immunosuppression disqualified patients. The input for sequencing was CD4+ or CD8+ T cells sorted from blood, taken in a trial of the OX40 agonist ivuxolimab. The chain joins TRBV5-4 to TRBJ2-6; possibly TRBD1 or TRBD2 for D (6 bases each). This TCR derives from an adult with an advanced solid tumor such as melanoma, head and neck, liver or kidney cancer. The CDR3 reads CASSLEGGSGANVLTF. The CDR3 DNA sequence: TGTGCCAGCAGCTTGGAGGGGGGCTCTGGGGCCAACGTCCTGACTTTC.